This record covers a single T cell receptor beta chain. The source of the sample is a study of shared T cell receptors in the human thymus. This table comes from immunoSEQ multiplex PCR, and its TCRdb copy is limited to in-frame clones, with some not included. The data show some 640,000 clones, approximately 89% seen once. The sample was also linked to a second study, of human thymus T cells. As reported in that work: Corrective cardiac operations yielded the resected thymus tissue. Among thymic and blood repertoires, usage of V and J genes appeared biased. Related research examined unrelated individuals and reported that their thymic repertoires overlapped highly.

The TCR comes from a boy younger than two with a congenital heart defect. The sample was thymocytes.

The CDR3 region has the DNA TGTGCCAGCGGTCGGACTAGCGGGGTCTACGAGCAGTACTTC. This encodes CASGRTSGVYEQYF. This chain uses TRBV7-2 with TRBJ2-7; 12 bases align to TRBD2. The CDR3 runs 14 residues. After removal of 8 bases from V and 3 bases from J, the junction contained 5 bases not matched to a gene. Germline V gene lookup returns CDR1 SGHTA and CDR2 FQGNSA.